These T cell receptor beta chains were read from a single sample in a study of shared clonotypes between healthy human individuals. Sequencing was performed with immunoSEQ multiplex PCR; in TCRdb, only in-frame clones are kept and a portion is missing. The sample records some 2,500,000 clones, about 90% being singletons. Source material: naive CD4+ T cells from PBMCs. The source is a man between 18 and 35 years old in good health. Some clones in this sample may be carry-over from other donors' samples. Both conserved end residues are trimmed from each CDR3. D genes are given only for firm matches.

D gene: NA; J gene: TRBJ2-1; V gene: TRBV25-1; CDR3 protein: ASGGHPNEQF
D gene: TRBD1; J gene: TRBJ2-2; V gene: TRBV2; CDR3 protein: AGKGQATNTGELF
D gene: NA; J gene: TRBJ2-7; V gene: TRBV14; CDR3 protein: ASSQGSWGRPIEQY
D gene: NA; J gene: TRBJ1-2; V gene: TRBV19; CDR3 protein: ASYPSNYYGYT
D gene: TRBD2; J gene: TRBJ2-1; V gene: TRBV7-9; CDR3 protein: ASSLELAGAYNEQF
D gene: NA; J gene: TRBJ2-3; V gene: TRBV18; CDR3 protein: ASSPIRSRTDTQY
D gene: TRBD1; J gene: TRBJ2-7; V gene: TRBV10-3; CDR3 protein: AISGDRGPSGASYEQY
D gene: NA; J gene: TRBJ2-5; V gene: TRBV10-1; CDR3 protein: ASKQDRYQETQY
D gene: NA; J gene: TRBJ1-2; V gene: TRBV4-3; CDR3 protein: ASSQVARGNGYT
D gene: TRBD2; J gene: TRBJ2-7; V gene: TRBV5-1; CDR3 protein: ASSLEAGGPSEQY
D gene: NA; J gene: TRBJ1-2; V gene: TRBV28; CDR3 protein: ASSLSAGGYT
D gene: NA; J gene: TRBJ1-2; V gene: TRBV28; CDR3 protein: ASTLGGWQQANYGYT
D gene: NA; J gene: TRBJ2-5; V gene: TRBV7-2; CDR3 protein: ASSLVGADQETQY
D gene: NA; J gene: TRBJ2-1; V gene: TRBV2; CDR3 protein: ASSEAGVLYNEQF
D gene: TRBD1; J gene: TRBJ1-5; V gene: TRBV19; CDR3 protein: ASSLHGQGNQPQH
D gene: NA; J gene: TRBJ1-2; V gene: TRBV6-6; CDR3 protein: ASSPTGGRYGYT
D gene: NA; J gene: TRBJ1-2; V gene: TRBV27; CDR3 protein: ASSNFRGGGYT
D gene: TRBD2; J gene: TRBJ2-3; V gene: TRBV7-8; CDR3 protein: ASSSSLAGTDTQY
D gene: NA; J gene: TRBJ2-7; V gene: TRBV6-1; CDR3 protein: ASSEIGEALDEQY
D gene: NA; J gene: TRBJ1-1; V gene: TRBV2; CDR3 protein: ASTQYGTEAF
D gene: TRBD2; J gene: TRBJ2-1; V gene: TRBV27; CDR3 protein: ASSLKLAGALNEQF
D gene: TRBD2; J gene: TRBJ2-7; V gene: TRBV19; CDR3 protein: ASSTSFFRGGEYEQY
D gene: NA; J gene: TRBJ2-1; V gene: TRBV11-2; CDR3 protein: ASSERAQFGEQF
D gene: TRBD1; J gene: TRBJ2-2; V gene: TRBV4-3; CDR3 protein: ASSRPGTGTGELF
D gene: TRBD1; J gene: TRBJ1-1; V gene: TRBV5-1; CDR3 protein: ASSALGQLNTEAF
D gene: NA; J gene: TRBJ1-3; V gene: TRBV29-1; CDR3 protein: SVEGSAGNTIY
D gene: TRBD1; J gene: TRBJ1-2; V gene: TRBV5-4; CDR3 protein: ASSPRQGGNDNYGYT
D gene: TRBD1; J gene: TRBJ1-2; V gene: TRBV18; CDR3 protein: ASSAGTGPDYGYT
D gene: NA; J gene: TRBJ2-3; V gene: TRBV29-1; CDR3 protein: SVVPGSVFDTQY
D gene: NA; J gene: TRBJ2-7; V gene: TRBV28; CDR3 protein: ASISRKSSYEQY
D gene: TRBD1; J gene: TRBJ1-1; V gene: TRBV9; CDR3 protein: ASSPRQGNTEAF
D gene: TRBD1; J gene: TRBJ1-1; V gene: TRBV28; CDR3 protein: ASSSPGTGLGTEAF
D gene: NA; J gene: TRBJ1-1; V gene: TRBV28; CDR3 protein: ASSSIARANTEAF
D gene: NA; J gene: TRBJ2-7; V gene: TRBV5-1; CDR3 protein: ASSHDTRSYEQY
D gene: TRBD1; J gene: TRBJ2-5; V gene: TRBV15; CDR3 protein: ATNPTGGLETQY
D gene: TRBD1; J gene: TRBJ1-2; V gene: TRBV5-4; CDR3 protein: ASSLAPTGVYGYT
D gene: NA; J gene: TRBJ2-7; V gene: TRBV7-7; CDR3 protein: ASSPPRTAYEQY
D gene: NA; J gene: TRBJ1-1; V gene: TRBV18; CDR3 protein: ASSPAGPGYTEAF
D gene: NA; J gene: TRBJ2-5; V gene: TRBV5-1; CDR3 protein: ASSLPQETQY
D gene: NA; J gene: TRBJ1-2; V gene: TRBV28; CDR3 protein: ASSSTGYYGYT
D gene: TRBD2; J gene: TRBJ2-7; V gene: TRBV27; CDR3 protein: ASSRGLAGFTPYEQY